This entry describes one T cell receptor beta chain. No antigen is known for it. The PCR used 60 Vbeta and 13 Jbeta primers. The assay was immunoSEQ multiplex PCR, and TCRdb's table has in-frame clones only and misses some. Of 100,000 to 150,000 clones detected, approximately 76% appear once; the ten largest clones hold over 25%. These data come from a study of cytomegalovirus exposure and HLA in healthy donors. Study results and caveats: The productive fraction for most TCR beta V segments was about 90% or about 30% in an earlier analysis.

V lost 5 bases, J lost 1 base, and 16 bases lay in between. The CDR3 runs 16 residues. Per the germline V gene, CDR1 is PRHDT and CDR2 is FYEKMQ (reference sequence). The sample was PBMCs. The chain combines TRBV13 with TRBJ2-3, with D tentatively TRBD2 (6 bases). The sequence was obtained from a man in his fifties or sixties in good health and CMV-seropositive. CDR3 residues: CASSQVLGEGTDTQYF. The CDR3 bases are TGTGCCAGCAGCCAGGTCCTAGGGGAGGGCACAGATACGCAGTATTTT.